The rows below give T cell receptor beta chains drawn from one sample of a study of CD8 T cells in ankylosing spondylitis. TCRdb reprocessed the 5' RACE reads via MiXCR and lists one record per CDR3 protein. This sample yields roughly 130,000 distinct CDR3 sequences, of which roughly an eighth are seen a single time; approximately 3.1% belongs to the top ten. Sample: blood, either unsorted or a sorted T cell fraction (not recorded which). These receptor sequences come from a female donor with ankylosing spondylitis or in good health (not recorded which). CDR3s include the opening cysteine and the closing phenylalanine or tryptophan. The D gene is left open where the match is weak. Part of the rows lack a size; the others show once, few, many or a class for expanded clones.

clone_size d_call j_call v_call cdr3_nt cdr3_aa
few TRBD2 TRBJ2-7 TRBV20-1 TGCAGTGCTATCGGGGCGGGAGGTCGCTACGAGCAGTACTTC CSAIGAGGRYEQYF
few - TRBJ2-7 TRBV18 TGTGCCAGCTCACCACGGTATGGGGACGAGCAGTACTTC CASSPRYGDEQYF
- - TRBJ2-3 TRBV18 TGTGCCAGCTCACCATTTTCCCAAGGCACAGATACGCAGTATTTT CASSPFSQGTDTQYF
- - TRBJ1-1 TRBV5-1 TGCGCCAGCAGCCGGTTGGCGGGGCTGGTCACTGAAGCTTTCTTT CASSRLAGLVTEAFF
few TRBD2 TRBJ2-6 TRBV12-3/TRBV12-4 TGTGCCAGCAGTTTAGGACTAGCGGAGAAGTCTGGGGCCAACGTCCTGACTTTC CASSLGLAEKSGANVLTF
- - TRBJ2-5 TRBV5-6 TGTGCCAGCCGGATCCGGGACCTAAGGTTCCAAGAGACCCAGTACTTC CASRIRDLRFQETQYF
many TRBD1 TRBJ2-2 TRBV5-1 TGCGCCAGCAGTGAGACAGGGCCCAACACCGGGGAGCTGTTTTTT CASSETGPNTGELFF
few TRBD1 TRBJ2-7 TRBV5-1 TGCGCCAGCAGCCCGAAGGACGCCCAGGGGGCGAGGGAGCAGTACTTC CASSPKDAQGAREQYF
- - TRBJ1-1 TRBV5-1 TGCGCCAGCAGCTTGGGAGGGCCCGGGAACACTGAAGCTTTCTTT CASSLGGPGNTEAFF
many TRBD1 TRBJ2-2 TRBV3-1 TGTGCCAGCAGCCGTGGGGACAGGGTCTACACCGGGGAGCTGTTTTTT CASSRGDRVYTGELFF
many - TRBJ1-5 TRBV29-1 TGCAGCGTTGGTTCCGGGACCGATGGCCAGCCCCAGCATTTT CSVGSGTDGQPQHF
many - TRBJ2-1 TRBV20-1 TGCAGTGCTGGGACCCCACGAGGGAGGATAAATGAGCAGTTCTTC CSAGTPRGRINEQFF
many - TRBJ2-3 TRBV3-1 TGTGCCAGCAGCCAGAGGGACCTTAGCACAGATACGCAGTATTTT CASSQRDLSTDTQYF
- TRBD2 TRBJ2-5 TRBV29-1 TGCAGCGTATTAGCGGGAGCAGAGACCCAGTACTTC CSVLAGAETQYF
few - TRBJ2-7 TRBV6-5 TGTGCCAGCAGTTACTCCAGGGATCTACCGTCCTACGAGCAGTACTTC CASSYSRDLPSYEQYF
- TRBD2 TRBJ2-7 TRBV20-1 TGCAGCTCACGCGGACTAGCGGGGGTTCTGAGGAACGAGCAGTACTTC CSSRGLAGVLRNEQYF
- TRBD1 TRBJ1-1 TRBV5-1 TGCGCCAGCAGCGCCGGAAGGGGGCCCGTGAACACTGAAGCTTTCTTT CASSAGRGPVNTEAFF
many - TRBJ2-1 TRBV29-1 TGCAGCATCCGGACAGCCCTCTCCTACAATGAGCAGTTCTTC CSIRTALSYNEQFF
- TRBD2 TRBJ2-7 TRBV6-2/TRBV6-3 TGTGCCAGCAGTACCCGGACTAGCGGTTACATGGGTTACGAGCAGTACTTC CASSTRTSGYMGYEQYF
many TRBD1 TRBJ1-1 TRBV29-1 TGCAGCGTTGCAACCAGGGGGGACACTGAAGCTTTCTTT CSVATRGDTEAFF
- TRBD1 TRBJ2-7 TRBV5-1 TGCGCCAGCAGCCTATCGACAGGGGGCAGCTCCTACGAGCAGTACTTC CASSLSTGGSSYEQYF
many - TRBJ2-2 TRBV10-3 TGTGCCATCAGTGTCGATGGGTCCGGGGAGCTGTTTTTT CAISVDGSGELFF